This T cell receptor (beta chain) stems from a study of cytomegalovirus exposure and HLA in healthy donors. The CDR3 covers 16 residues. Germline loops: CDR1 LGHNT, CDR2 FRNRAP. V dropped 2 bases and J dropped 4 bases, with 12 bases sitting between them. Broader study findings: Subsequent analysis of the approximately 110 validation repertoires found a tendency for first-cohort TCR clusters to co-occur. TCR sequences were mostly rare, though some public TCRs occurred in many donors.

To note about this clone: Its specificity is unknown.

Using immunoSEQ multiplex PCR, the repertoire was profiled, and TCRdb retains in-frame clones only, with some absent. The sample lists around 300,000 clones, just over 85% occurring once. The study drew the donors from its roughly 120-subject validation cohort, separate from the 666-subject first cohort. The gene calls are TRBV12-5 and TRBJ2-6; D might be TRBD1 (5 bases). This sequence originates from a woman aged 18-29 years in good health and CMV-seronegative. Sequencing was performed on PBMCs. The CDR3 protein is CASGLFQGTGANVLTF. The CDR3 DNA sequence: TGTGCTAGTGGTTTGTTCCAGGGTACAGGGGCCAACGTCCTGACTTTC.